This T cell receptor beta chain was sequenced during a study of CD8 T cell repertoires and HIV-1 epitope variants. Turning to the study itself: Cultures ran 10 days, with IL-2, IL-7 and IL-15 added on days 3 and 7. An uncultured baseline aliquot held 1M T cells.

Sequencing was performed with immunoSEQ multiplex PCR; in TCRdb, only in-frame clones are kept and a portion is missing. The data contain about 4,000 clones, under 70% of them seen just once; the ten biggest clones take up roughly 42%. Whole-study results and caveats: Some ten antigen-specific TCR beta clonotypes were found; over 5 seemed cross-reactive to variants.

On this clone: Antigen unknown.

Losses at the gene ends were 3 bases for V and 1 base for J; bases not matched to a gene: 7. CDR1 and CDR2 (germline): LNHNV, YYDKDF (reference sequence). The CDR3 extends over 18 amino acids. The sequence derives from a male donor with HIV. V usage is TRBV15 and J usage is TRBJ2-2; TRBD2 aligns across 11 bases. The sequenced sample was cultured CD8+ T cells derived from PBMCs. The CDR3 sequence: CATSRDAGTSGNTGELFF. The CDR3 DNA follows: TGTGCCACCAGCAGGGACGCCGGGACTAGCGGGAACACCGGGGAGCTGTTTTTT. Filled out from reference TRBV15 and TRBJ2-2, the complete variable domain reads DAMVIQNPRYQVTQFGKPVTLSCSQTLNHNVMYWYQQKSSQAPKLLFHYYDKDFNNEADTPDNFQSRRPNTSFCFLDIRSPGLGDTAMYLCATSRDAGTSGNTGELFFGEGSRLTVL.